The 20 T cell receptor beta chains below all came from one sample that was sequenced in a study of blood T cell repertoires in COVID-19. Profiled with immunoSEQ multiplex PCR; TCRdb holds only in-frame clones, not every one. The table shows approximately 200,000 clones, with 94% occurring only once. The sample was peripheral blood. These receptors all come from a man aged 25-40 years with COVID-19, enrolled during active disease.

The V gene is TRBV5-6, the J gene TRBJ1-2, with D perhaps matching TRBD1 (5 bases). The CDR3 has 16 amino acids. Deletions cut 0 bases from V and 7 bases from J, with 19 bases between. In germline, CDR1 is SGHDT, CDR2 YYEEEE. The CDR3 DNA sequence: TGTGCCAGCAGCTTGGGGGCGCAGGGTGGTTATGTTGGCTACACCTTC. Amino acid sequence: CASSLGAQGGYVGYTF.

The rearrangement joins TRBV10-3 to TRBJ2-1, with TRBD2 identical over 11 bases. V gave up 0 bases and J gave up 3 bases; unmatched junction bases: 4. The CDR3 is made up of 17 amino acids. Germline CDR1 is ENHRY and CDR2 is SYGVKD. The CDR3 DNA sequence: TGTGCCATCAGTGAGTCTACTAGCGGGGGCAACTACAATGAGCAGTTCTTC. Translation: CAISESTSGGNYNEQFF.

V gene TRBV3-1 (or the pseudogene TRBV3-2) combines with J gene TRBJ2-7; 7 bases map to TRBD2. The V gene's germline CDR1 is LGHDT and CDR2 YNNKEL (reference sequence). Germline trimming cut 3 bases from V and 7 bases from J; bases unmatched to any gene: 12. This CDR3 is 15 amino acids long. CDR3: CASSHSPGLEGEQYF. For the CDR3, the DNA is TGTGCCAGCAGCCACTCACCTGGACTAGAGGGTGAGCAGTACTTC.

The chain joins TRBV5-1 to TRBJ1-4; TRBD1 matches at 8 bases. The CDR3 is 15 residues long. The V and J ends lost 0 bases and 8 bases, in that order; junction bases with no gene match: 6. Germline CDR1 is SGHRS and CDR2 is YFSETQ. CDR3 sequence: CASSLAGDRYEKLFF. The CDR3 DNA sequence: TGCGCCAGCAGCTTGGCCGGGGACAGGTACGAAAAACTGTTTTTT.

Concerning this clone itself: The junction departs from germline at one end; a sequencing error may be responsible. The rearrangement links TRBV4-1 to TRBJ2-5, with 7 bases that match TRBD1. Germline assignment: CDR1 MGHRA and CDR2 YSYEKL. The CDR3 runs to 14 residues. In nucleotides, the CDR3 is TGCGCCAGCGGCCAAACAGGGGAAGGAGAGACCCAGTACTTC. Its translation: CASGQTGEGETQYF.

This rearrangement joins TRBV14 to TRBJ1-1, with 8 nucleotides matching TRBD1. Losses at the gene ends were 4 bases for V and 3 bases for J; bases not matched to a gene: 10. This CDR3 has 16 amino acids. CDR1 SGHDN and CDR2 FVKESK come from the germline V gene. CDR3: CASSPRTGLLDTEAFF. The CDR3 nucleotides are TGTGCCAGCAGCCCCCGGACAGGGCTTCTCGACACTGAAGCTTTCTTT.

This chain's CDR3 is CASGLPGQGTGNQPQHF. CDR3 DNA: TGTGCTAGTGGTTTACCGGGACAGGGAACAGGCAATCAGCCCCAGCATTTT. The V and J genes are TRBV12-5 and TRBJ1-5; 9 bases are shared with TRBD1. The germline V gene encodes CDR1 LGHNT and CDR2 FRNRAP. The CDR3 contains 17 residues. Trimming cost V 3 bases and J 2 bases; bases outside gene matches: 8.

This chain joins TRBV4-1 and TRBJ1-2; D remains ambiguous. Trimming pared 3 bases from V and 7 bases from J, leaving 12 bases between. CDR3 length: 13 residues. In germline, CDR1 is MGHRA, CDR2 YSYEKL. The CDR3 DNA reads TGCGCCAGCAGCCAGGTTGCAGTTGGTGGCTACACCTTC. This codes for CASSQVAVGGYTF.

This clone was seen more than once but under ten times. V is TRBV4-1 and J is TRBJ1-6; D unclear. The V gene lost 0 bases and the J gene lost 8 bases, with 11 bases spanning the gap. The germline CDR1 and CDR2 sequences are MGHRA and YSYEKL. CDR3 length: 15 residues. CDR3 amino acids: CASSQEVAGDSPLHF. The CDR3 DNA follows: TGCGCCAGCAGCCAAGAAGTGGCCGGGGATTCACCCCTCCACTTT.

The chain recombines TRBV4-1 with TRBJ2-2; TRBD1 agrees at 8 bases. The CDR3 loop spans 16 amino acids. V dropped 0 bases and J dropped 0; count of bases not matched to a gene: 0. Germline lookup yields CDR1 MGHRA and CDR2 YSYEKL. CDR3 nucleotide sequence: TGCGCCAGCAGCCAAGAACAGGGGGCGAACACCGGGGAGCTGTTTTTT. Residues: CASSQEQGANTGELFF.

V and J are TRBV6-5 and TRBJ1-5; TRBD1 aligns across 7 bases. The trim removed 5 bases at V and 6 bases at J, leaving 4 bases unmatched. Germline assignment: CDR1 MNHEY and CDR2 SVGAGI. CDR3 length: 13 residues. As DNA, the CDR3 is TGTGCCAGCAGTAGGGACAGAACTCAGCCCCAGCATTTT. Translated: CASSRDRTQPQHF.

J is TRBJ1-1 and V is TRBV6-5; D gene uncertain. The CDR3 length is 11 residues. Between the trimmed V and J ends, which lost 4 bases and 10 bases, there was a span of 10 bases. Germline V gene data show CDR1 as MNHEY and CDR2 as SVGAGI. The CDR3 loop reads CASSSQRGAFF. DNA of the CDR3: TGTGCCAGCAGTTCCCAACGGGGAGCTTTCTTT.

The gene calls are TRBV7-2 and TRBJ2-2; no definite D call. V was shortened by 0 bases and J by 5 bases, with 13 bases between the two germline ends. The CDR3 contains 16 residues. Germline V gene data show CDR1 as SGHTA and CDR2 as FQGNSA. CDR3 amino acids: CASSLALSVSTGELFF. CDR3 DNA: TGTGCCAGCAGCTTAGCGCTCTCGGTTTCTACCGGGGAGCTGTTTTTT.

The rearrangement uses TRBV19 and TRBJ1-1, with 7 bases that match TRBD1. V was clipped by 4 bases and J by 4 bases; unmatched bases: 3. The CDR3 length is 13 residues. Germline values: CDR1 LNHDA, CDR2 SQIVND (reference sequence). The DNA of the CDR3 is TGTGCCAGTAGTACCCAGGGGGGCACTGAAGCTTTCTTT. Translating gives CASSTQGGTEAFF.

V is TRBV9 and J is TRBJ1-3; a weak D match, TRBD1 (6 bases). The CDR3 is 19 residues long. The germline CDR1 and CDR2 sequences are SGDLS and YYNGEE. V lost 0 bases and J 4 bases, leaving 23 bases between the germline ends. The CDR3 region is CASSVGFRDQQGRGNTIYF. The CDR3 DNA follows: TGTGCCAGCAGCGTAGGATTCCGGGACCAACAGGGAAGGGGAAACACCATATATTTT.

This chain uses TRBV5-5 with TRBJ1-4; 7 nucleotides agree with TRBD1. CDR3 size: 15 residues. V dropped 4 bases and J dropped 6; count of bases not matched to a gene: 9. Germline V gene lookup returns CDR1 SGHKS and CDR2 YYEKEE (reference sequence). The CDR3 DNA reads TGTGCCAGCAGCCAAGTAGACAGGGTGGATGAAAAACTGTTTTTT. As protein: CASSQVDRVDEKLFF.

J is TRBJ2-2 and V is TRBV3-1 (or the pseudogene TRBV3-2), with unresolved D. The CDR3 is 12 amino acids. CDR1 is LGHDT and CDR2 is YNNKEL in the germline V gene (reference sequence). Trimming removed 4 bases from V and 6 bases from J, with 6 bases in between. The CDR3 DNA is TGTGCCAGCAGCCCATTTGCCGGGGAGCTGTTTTTT. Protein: CASSPFAGELFF.

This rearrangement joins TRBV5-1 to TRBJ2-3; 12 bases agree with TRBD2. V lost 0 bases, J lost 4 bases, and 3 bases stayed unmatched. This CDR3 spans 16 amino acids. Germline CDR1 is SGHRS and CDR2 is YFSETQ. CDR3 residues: CASSLASGGASDTQYF. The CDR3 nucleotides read TGCGCCAGCAGCTTGGCTAGCGGGGGGGCGTCAGATACGCAGTATTTT.

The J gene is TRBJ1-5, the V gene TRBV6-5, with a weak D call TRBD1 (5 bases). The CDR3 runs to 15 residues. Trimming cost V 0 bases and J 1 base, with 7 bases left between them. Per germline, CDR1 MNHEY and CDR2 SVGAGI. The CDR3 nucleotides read TGTGCCAGCAGTTACTCCGGGGGGAGCAATCAGCCCCAGCATTTT. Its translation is CASSYSGGSNQPQHF.

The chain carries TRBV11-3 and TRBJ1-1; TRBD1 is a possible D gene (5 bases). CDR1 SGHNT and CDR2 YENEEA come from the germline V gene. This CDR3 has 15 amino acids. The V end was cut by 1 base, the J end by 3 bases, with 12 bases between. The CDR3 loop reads CASSLGSREDTEAFF. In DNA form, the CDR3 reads TGTGCCAGCAGCTTAGGAAGCAGGGAAGACACTGAAGCTTTCTTT.